This is a list of T cell receptor beta chains from one sample in a study of cytomegalovirus exposure and HLA in healthy donors. Some clones are missing from TCRdb's copy, which holds only in-frame ones; the method was immunoSEQ multiplex PCR. This repertoire includes 55,000 to 75,000 clones. Material for sequencing was PBMCs. These receptors were obtained from a male donor in good health and CMV-seronegative. Both conserved end residues are part of each CDR3. D genes are given only for firm matches.

j_call: TRBJ2-1
v_call: TRBV9
d_call: .
cdr3_aa: CASSVGLRQGGHNEQFF
cdr3_nt: TGTGCCAGCAGCGTAGGGTTGAGGCAGGGCGGCCACAATGAGCAGTTCTTC

j_call: TRBJ2-5
v_call: TRBV9
d_call: TRBD1
cdr3_aa: CASTGQGAGETQYF
cdr3_nt: TGTGCCAGCACCGGACAGGGGGCCGGCGAGACCCAGTACTTC

j_call: TRBJ2-5
v_call: TRBV28
d_call: .
cdr3_aa: CASSFWGRRETQYF
cdr3_nt: TGTGCCAGCAGTTTTTGGGGTAGGAGGGAGACCCAGTACTTC

j_call: TRBJ2-1
v_call: TRBV5-1
d_call: TRBD2
cdr3_aa: CASSQTSGGYNNEQFF
cdr3_nt: TGCGCCAGCAGCCAGACTAGCGGGGGGTATAACAATGAGCAGTTCTTC

j_call: TRBJ1-2
v_call: TRBV7-9
d_call: TRBD1
cdr3_aa: CASSYGTAYGYTF
cdr3_nt: TGTGCCAGCAGCTACGGGACAGCTTATGGCTACACCTTC

j_call: TRBJ2-7
v_call: TRBV11-2
d_call: TRBD2
cdr3_aa: CASSRETGTSGTAPYEQYF
cdr3_nt: TGTGCCAGCAGCCGCGAAACCGGGACTAGCGGGACGGCCCCCTACGAGCAGTACTTC

j_call: TRBJ1-1
v_call: TRBV7-8
d_call: .
cdr3_aa: CASSIAGEREAFF
cdr3_nt: TGTGCCAGCAGCATAGCCGGGGAAAGGGAAGCTTTCTTT

j_call: TRBJ1-5
v_call: TRBV6-6
d_call: .
cdr3_aa: CASRTGEGQPQHF
cdr3_nt: TGTGCCAGCAGGACGGGAGAGGGTCAGCCCCAGCATTTT

j_call: TRBJ1-6
v_call: TRBV7-3
d_call: TRBD1
cdr3_aa: CASSLTGQGRSPLHF
cdr3_nt: TGTGCCAGCAGCTTAACGGGACAGGGTCGTTCACCCCTCCACTTT

j_call: TRBJ2-7
v_call: TRBV6-4
d_call: TRBD1
cdr3_aa: CASRNGQGSPLPSYEQYF
cdr3_nt: TGTGCCAGCAGAAACGGACAGGGGTCCCCTTTGCCATCCTACGAGCAGTACTTC

j_call: TRBJ1-1
v_call: TRBV7-9
d_call: .
cdr3_aa: CASSSPLGGTEAFF
cdr3_nt: TGTGCCAGCAGCTCCCCGCTGGGAGGGACTGAAGCTTTCTTT

j_call: TRBJ2-2
v_call: TRBV4-3
d_call: TRBD2
cdr3_aa: CASSHGLRGGYTGELFF
cdr3_nt: TGCGCCAGCAGCCACGGGTTGCGGGGGGGGTACACCGGGGAGCTGTTTTTT

j_call: TRBJ1-2
v_call: TRBV2
d_call: .
cdr3_aa: CASSREVEGYTF
cdr3_nt: TGTGCCAGCAGTCGCGAGGTGGAGGGCTACACCTTC

j_call: TRBJ1-1
v_call: TRBV5-1
d_call: TRBD1
cdr3_aa: CASSLQGSDTEAFF
cdr3_nt: TGCGCCAGCAGCTTACAGGGGTCCGACACTGAAGCTTTCTTT

j_call: TRBJ2-7
v_call: TRBV7-3
d_call: TRBD2
cdr3_aa: CASSSGLAGREQYF
cdr3_nt: TGTGCCAGCAGCTCTGGACTAGCGGGACGCGAGCAGTACTTC

j_call: TRBJ1-6
v_call: TRBV28
d_call: TRBD1
cdr3_aa: CASSSLLPSDREWYSPLHF
cdr3_nt: TGTGCCAGCAGCTCTCTTCTACCATCCGACAGGGAGTGGTATTCACCCCTCCACTTT

j_call: TRBJ2-7
v_call: TRBV27
d_call: TRBD1
cdr3_aa: CASSRGTGDSYEQYF
cdr3_nt: TGTGCCAGCAGTCGAGGGACAGGGGACTCCTACGAGCAGTACTTC

j_call: TRBJ2-1
v_call: TRBV28
d_call: TRBD2
cdr3_aa: CASTTSGASYNEQFF
cdr3_nt: TGTGCCAGCACCACTAGCGGTGCGTCCTACAATGAGCAGTTCTTC

j_call: TRBJ2-2
v_call: TRBV18
d_call: TRBD2
cdr3_aa: CASSPGLAGASNTGELFF
cdr3_nt: TGTGCCAGCTCACCGGGACTAGCGGGGGCCTCGAACACCGGGGAGCTGTTTTTT

j_call: TRBJ2-7
v_call: TRBV14
d_call: TRBD1
cdr3_aa: CASSQAGTGRSYEQYF
cdr3_nt: TGTGCCAGCAGCCAGGCCGGGACAGGCAGATCGTACGAGCAGTACTTC

j_call: TRBJ1-5
v_call: TRBV2
d_call: TRBD1
cdr3_aa: CASRDRVDQPQHF
cdr3_nt: TGTGCCAGTCGGGACAGGGTGGATCAGCCCCAGCATTTT

j_call: TRBJ2-2
v_call: TRBV18
d_call: TRBD1
cdr3_aa: CASSDRGNTGELFF
cdr3_nt: TGTGCCAGCTCGGACAGGGGGAACACCGGGGAGCTGTTTTTT

j_call: TRBJ2-3
v_call: TRBV28
d_call: TRBD2
cdr3_aa: CASRTTSASTDTQYF
cdr3_nt: TGTGCCAGCAGGACGACTAGCGCCAGCACAGATACGCAGTATTTT

j_call: TRBJ2-7
v_call: TRBV7-2
d_call: TRBD1
cdr3_aa: CASSLGGQGSYEQYF
cdr3_nt: TGTGCCAGCAGCTTAGGGGGACAGGGATCCTACGAGCAGTACTTC